Given below is one T cell receptor beta chain in context. Its cognate antigen has yet to be identified. Nothing much larger sits one base from this clone, and base qualities are not available. Between the V and J ends, shortened by 5 bases and 1 base respectively, the junction contains 16 bases. The germline V gene sets CDR1 to SGHVS and CDR2 to FQNEAQ. The CDR3, from cysteine to phenylalanine, totals 16 residues. CDR3 DNA only is kept here, 48 bases in frame from base 1. The cohort was made up of about 670 healthy bone marrow donors. Cohort members were all nominally healthy when sampled, although unrecorded immune exposures were likely present. The donor tested CMV seronegative and was one of the 352 seronegative cohort members. Every donor gave a peripheral blood sample, and the peripheral blood mononuclear cells from that sample were used for TCR beta sequencing. Genomic DNA extraction from the blood cell samples was performed with the Qiagen DNeasy Blood Extraction Kit.

This specimen comes from a study of cytomegalovirus exposure and HLA in healthy donors (dated 2017 in TCRdb). Regarding the study in general: In an earlier analysis of several hundred of the donors, 250 to 300 Gb of sequence data and 90 million to 130 million unique TCR beta sequences from roughly 190 million T cells were reported. An early release covering over 500 HLA-typed donors comprised approximately 290 gigabases of sequencing data and around 80 million unique TCR sequences. Among the roughly 390 genotyped donors, more than 70% belonged to the genetic ancestry cluster associated with self-reported Caucasian donors. The study was designed to test whether signatures of past pathogen exposure could be identified by cataloging public T cell receptors. The T cell repertoires of several hundred subjects were profiled by immunosequencing and related to cytomegalovirus serostatus. A separate validation cohort of some 130 different subjects was used in addition to the roughly 670-subject first cohort. The study combined high-throughput TCR immunosequencing, statistical association of individual TCRs with disease status, and machine learning to predict cytomegalovirus infection status. A later analysis re-analyzed previously published TCR beta repertoires from 500 to 700 donors and added high-resolution HLA genotyping to study TCR occurrence patterns. Rather than using new phenotypic data, the later analysis identified candidate immune exposures from TCR beta sequences and from how often those sequences occurred across donors. An earlier analysis of some 500 of the donors used high-throughput TCR beta sequencing to judge whether each TCR beta V gene segment behaved as functional or pseudogenic. Donor age, sex, ethnicity and CMV serostatus were collected together with the repertoire data. A later genetic analysis took genome-wide SNP genotypes for about 55% of the 666 donors and used that subset as a discovery cohort. All discovery cohort repertoires had been generated on a single sequencing platform. HLA typing covered class I and class II loci at four-digit resolution. The number of donors typed differed by locus, with 629-630 for A, B, C, DRB1 and DQB1, over 500 for DQA1, 600 to 610 for DPA1, and around 460 for DPB1. Because of strong linkage in the cohort, roughly five DR-DQ haplotypes were treated as single units for association and clustering. Across roughly 420 genotyped donors of the cohort, an average of about 240,000 unique TCR beta nucleotide sequences per donor were sequenced, and approximately 17% of those sequences were non-productive. The study at large found these results: Most TCR sequences were seen in very few donors, while some public TCRs were found in many individuals. The authors suggested that the approach could potentially be generalized to other disease states and immunological phenotypes. In a later analysis, TCR association rates were found to vary across HLA loci, with the most associated TCRs seen for DRB1 alleles and the fewest for HLA-C alleles. The presence/absence analyses assumed that sequencing depth was roughly uniform across donors, and that assumption may not be true. A later analysis reported that several top co-occurrence clusters appeared linked to parvovirus B19, influenza, CMV and Epstein-Barr virus. The earlier analysis of approximately 540 of the donors excluded fewer than 20 rarely observed V segments, including chromosome 9 orphons, because counts were too low. A cluster of highly shared sequence variants was judged likely to represent a technical artifact of the sequencing pipeline. Specific HLA alleles were associated with around 18,000 TCR beta sequences at a false discovery rate of 0.05 in a later analysis. An earlier analysis of approximately 590 of the donors showed that most TCR beta V segments appeared in productive rearrangements either about 87% or about 30% of the time, which broadly matched IMGT annotations. The study gave a list of roughly 150 TCR beta chains associated with cytomegalovirus. In a later genetic analysis, fewer N-insertions in productive TCRs were reported among donors in an Asian-associated ancestry cluster than the approximately 630-donor mean. Because some donors lacked HLA typing at each locus, the association tests relied only on the typed subset. Some IMGT-functional V segments, including TRBV6-2 and TRBV6-3, could not be told apart with the 87-base-pair reads, so those segments were excluded. Assigning TCR associations to individual alleles was difficult when HLA alleles, especially DR and DQ, strongly co-occurred. The classifier was reported to diagnose cytomegalovirus status with high specificity and sensitivity in both the original cohort and the validation cohort. The cohort was sequenced for TCR beta chains only, and without alpha or paired-chain data the features that could be detected were limited. A few of the identified cytomegalovirus-associated TCR beta chains were confirmed in vitro to be specific for cytomegalovirus antigens. In a later analysis, HLA-associated TCR beta chains showed more clonal expansion and lower generation probabilities than non-associated chains that were equally common. The only immune exposure information available for the cohort was CMV serostatus. In a later genetic analysis, a missense DCLRE1C variant was associated with V-gene and J-gene trimming of TCR beta chains, and the association was replicated in an independent cohort. A further reported finding was that TCR beta sequences accurately predicted the HLA-A and HLA-B alleles for most subjects in the first cohort. According to a later analysis, most CMV-associated TCR beta chains appeared to be HLA-restricted, and the HLA associations seemed to be driven largely by CMV exposure. Correlated functional status among segregating V segments might be attributable to linkage disequilibrium, but an unknown experimental factor could not be ruled out.

Libraries came from the immunoSEQ multiplex PCR assay. For the multiplex PCR, a mixture combining 60 forward primers for TCR Vbeta segments and 13 reverse primers for TCR Jbeta segments was used. The CDR3 region of rearranged TCR beta genes was amplified from genomic DNA by a multiplex PCR assay. The Illumina HiSeq System was used to sequence the amplified TCR beta libraries as 87-base-pair reads. The paper's data handling went like this. Across the 666 repertoires, a later analysis counted tens of millions of unique TCR beta chains, roughly 11 million of which were shared by at least two donors. To remove PCR and sequencing errors, raw reads were error-corrected and collapsed into unique sequences using a nearest-neighbor algorithm that merged closely related sequences. To assign V, D and J gene segments, CDR3 sequences were aligned to IMGT reference sequences. For a sequence to be retained, a match of at least six nucleotides to both a V gene segment and a J gene segment was required. A rearrangement was called productive if the CDR3 had no stop codons and remained in frame with V and J, and every other rearrangement was called non-productive. Following IMGT convention, CDR3 was defined as the stretch from the second conserved V-encoded cysteine up to the conserved J-encoded phenylalanine. The earlier analysis of approximately 500 of the donors excluded sequences that lacked an unambiguous match to a single V gene segment. An earlier analysis of 587 of the donors called V segments functional above 56.7% productive rearrangements and segregating when the between-donor standard deviation exceeded 5%. To diagnose cytomegalovirus status from the catalog of TCR beta chain sequences, a statistical classification framework was built. In a later analysis, TCR nucleotide sequences were compared against IMGT/GENE-DB human TR gene sequences so that V and J genes could be assigned. In a later analysis, CDR3 sequences and most-parsimonious VDJ recombination scenarios were assigned using the TCRdist pipeline. In a later analysis, each TCR beta chain was defined by its CDR3 amino acid sequence together with its V-gene family, and reads without a unique V-gene family were excluded. A later analysis removed roughly 590 highly shared, low-generation-probability nucleotide sequences to deal with suspected cross-contamination and a sequencing artifact. In a later analysis, a clonal expansion index for each public chain was calculated from normalized within-repertoire ranks of inferred template counts. Generation probabilities in a later analysis came from a VDJ recombination model fitted to out-of-frame rearrangements, and those results were checked against IGoR. A later analysis scored TCR-TCR, TCR-HLA and TCR-CMV co-occurrence with hypergeometric tests, applying a repertoire-size bias correction to TCR pairs. To estimate false discovery rates, a later analysis permuted the HLA or CMV assignments 20 times. In a later analysis, co-occurring TCRs were grouped using DBSCAN, with TCRdist sequence similarity added in when clustering inside HLA-allele-positive subsets. Repertoires with fewer than 30,000 or more than 120,000 public chains, plus five repertoires with anomalous nucleotide sharing, were excluded from co-occurrence clustering. TCRdb took over this immuneACCESS table, retaining in-frame rearrangements with V and J assigned. Such tables are incomplete; in checked studies, under half of the missing clones stem from an unresolved V gene, and the remainder is unexplained. Clone size and the V and J calls come from that table; the DNA yielded D and trimming. This sample gives roughly 180,000 clones in total; 77% of them show up just once. More than 1.4% of the sample belongs to the ten largest clones.

The sequence was obtained from a man aged 18 to 30 in good health and CMV-seronegative. Sequencing was performed on PBMCs. The chain is assembled from TRBV7-8 and TRBJ2-3, and possibly TRBD2, on 5 matching bases. The CDR3 protein: CASSTRTGVGTDTQYF. The sequence in DNA is TGTGCCAGCAGCACTCGGACCGGGGTGGGCACAGATACGCAGTATTTT. The entire variable domain, with the stretches around the CDR3 drawn from the reference TRBV7-8 and TRBJ2-3 proteins, is GAGVSQSPRYKVAKRGQDVALRCDPISGHVSLFWYQQALGQGPEFLTYFQNEAQLDKSGLPSDRFFAERPEGSVSTLKIQRTQQEDSAVYLCASSTRTGVGTDTQYFGPGTRLTVL.